This TCR beta chain comes out of a study of T cell clonality in common variable immunodeficiency. General study findings and limits: Fewer TCRbeta clones were shared among CVID subjects than controls.

This table comes from immunoSEQ multiplex PCR, and its TCRdb copy is limited to in-frame clones, with some not included. The sample is made up of some 43,000 clones, none counted only once. This clone was counted at least ten times. The antigen is not known. With the read ending 3 residues before the CDR3 end, the germline J gene is used to fill in that end. The CDR3 totals 13 residues. Germline assignment: CDR1 GTSNPN and CDR2 SVGIG (reference sequence). V gave up 0 bases and J gave up 8 bases, with 10 bases separating them. The specimen was peripheral blood mononuclear cells. The chain uses TRBV30 and TRBJ2-2; D gene ambiguous. This sequence was found in a person aged 18-70 years in good health. The CDR3 region is CAWSVSLLGELFF. CDR3 DNA, as far as it was read: TGTGCCTGGAGTGTATCCCTTTTAGGGGAG.